The present entry profiles one TCR beta chain with its context. This specimen comes from a study of long-term antiretroviral therapy in people with HIV. The germline V and J ends were trimmed by 4 bases and 5 bases, with 8 bases remaining between them. The germline CDR1 and CDR2 sequences are SGHNT and YENEEA. CDR3 size: 12 residues. Researchers report immunoSEQ v3.0 was run at survey level. Sequenced by immunoSEQ multiplex PCR; TCRdb stores in-frame clones only, minus some. The table shows about 22,000 clones, with 65% to 85% occurring only once. The chain couples TRBV11-3 to TRBJ1-2; TRBD1 might be the D (5 bases). The receptor was derived from a woman between 35 and 50 years old with HIV. Sequences were derived from unsorted PBMCs, sampled around 21 months before starting antiretroviral therapy. The CDR3 DNA reads TGTGCCAGCAGCTCGACAGAATATGGCTACACCTTC. Amino acids: CASSSTEYGYTF.